Listed below are T cell receptor beta chains from one sample, sequenced in a study of cytomegalovirus exposure and HLA in healthy donors. Libraries were prepared by immunoSEQ multiplex PCR; TCRdb keeps only in-frame clonotypes and omits some of them. The table for this sample gives around 120,000 clones. Sequencing was done on a sample of PBMCs. All receptors derive from a man in his forties or fifties in good health and CMV-seronegative. Both conserved end residues are part of each CDR3. Fields, in order: V gene, J gene, CDR3 length, CDR3 protein.

TRBV27	TRBJ1-2	12	CASSSQGYGYTF
TRBV6-1	TRBJ2-3	15	CASSEIPAGVDTQYF
TRBV28	TRBJ2-2	15	CASSFRQGPTGELFF
TRBV11-2	TRBJ1-1	15	CASRLQGAVGTEAFF
TRBV6-5	TRBJ2-1	16	CASSYSSSFSYNEQFF
TRBV10-3	TRBJ1-2	13	CAISERGNYGYTF
TRBV6-1	TRBJ1-1	13	CASSRGMNTEAFF
TRBV19	TRBJ2-7	15	CASSMWGGNSYEQYF
TRBV12-5	TRBJ2-5	16	CASGFSPGTGGGTQYF
TRBV4-1	TRBJ2-1	15	CASSTRTSGWNEQFF